This TCR beta chain comes out of a study of cytomegalovirus exposure and HLA in healthy donors. The wider study: The same platform used for the 666 first-cohort repertoires was also used for the 100 to 150 validation repertoires, as a later analysis reported.

About this clone itself: Its target is not known.

Study findings and constraints: The authors listed approximately 150 TCR beta chains as cytomegalovirus-associated.

Separate from the approximately 700-subject first cohort was the approximately 130-subject validation cohort, to which the donors belonged. Trimming took off 0 bases at V and 8 bases at J, with 18 bases between the two ends. CDR3 length: 16 residues. The germline V gene has CDR1 SGDLS and CDR2 YYNGEE. Sequencing used immunoSEQ multiplex PCR; TCRdb keeps in-frame clones, though not all of them. The sample yields fewer than 120,000 clones, roughly 90% seen once. The sample taken for sequencing was PBMCs. The genes are TRBV9 and TRBJ2-1; D perhaps matches TRBD2 (6 bases). The origin of this receptor is a woman in her twenties or thirties in good health and CMV-seropositive. The CDR3 protein is CASSVGPYGSRHEQFF. The CDR3 DNA follows: TGTGCCAGCAGCGTAGGTCCTTACGGGAGTCGGCATGAGCAGTTCTTC.